These 31 T cell receptor beta chains share one sample of origin, sequenced in a study of blood T cell repertoires in COVID-19. Profiled with immunoSEQ multiplex PCR; TCRdb holds only in-frame clones, not every one. The sample consists of more than 300,000 clones, roughly nine tenths of them appearing once. The sequencing sample was made of PBMCs or T cells enriched from blood (not recorded which). The receptors shown here come from a woman between 25 and 40 years old who had been exposed to COVID-19.

The genes are TRBV7-2 and TRBJ2-5; TRBD2 agrees at 7 bases. V gave up 4 bases and J gave up 5 bases; unmatched junction bases: 4. The CDR3 is made up of 13 amino acids. Per germline, CDR1 SGHTA and CDR2 FQGNSA. This CDR3 is CASSSAGRETQYF. The CDR3 DNA is TGTGCCAGCAGCTCAGCCGGGAGGGAGACCCAGTACTTC.

This chain uses TRBV27 with TRBJ1-1, with D uncertain. V was clipped by 2 bases and J by 6 bases, with 10 bases between them. The CDR3 contains 13 residues. CDR1 MNHEY and CDR2 SMNVEV come from the germline V gene (reference sequence). The CDR3 reads CASSLISGAEAFF. DNA of the CDR3: TGTGCCAGCAGTTTAATCTCGGGAGCTGAAGCTTTCTTT.

The J gene is TRBJ2-6, the V gene TRBV11-3; D remains ambiguous. The V and J ends lost 5 bases and 2 bases respectively, with 13 bases between them. The CDR3 is 16 amino acids. From germline, CDR1 is SGHNT and CDR2 YENEEA. CDR3 residues: CASSPEVEAGANVLTF. CDR3 nucleotide sequence: TGTGCCAGCAGCCCAGAAGTAGAGGCTGGGGCCAACGTCCTGACTTTC.

The J gene is TRBJ1-2, the V gene TRBV3-1 (or the pseudogene TRBV3-2); D unresolved. V lost 4 bases to trimming and J lost 4 bases, with 13 bases between them. Germline-derived CDR1 and CDR2 are LGHDT and YNNKEL (reference sequence). This CDR3 contains 14 residues. The CDR3 nucleotides are TGTGCCAGCAGCCGTGACAACGCCGCCTATGGCTACACCTTC. The encoded protein is CASSRDNAAYGYTF.

The V call is TRBV6-5, the J call TRBJ1-6; D is ambiguous. Trimming shortened V by 2 bases and J by 7 bases, and 3 bases separated the two germline ends. The CDR3 is made up of 12 amino acids. Germline V gene sequence: CDR1 MNHEY, CDR2 SVGAGI. The CDR3: CASSYPNSPLHF. The CDR3 DNA sequence: TGTGCCAGCAGTTACCCAAATTCACCCCTCCACTTT.

This chain uses TRBV2 with TRBJ1-4; tentative D call: TRBD1 (5 bases). Trimming took off 6 bases at V and 5 bases at J, with 13 bases between the two ends. The CDR3 is made up of 14 amino acids. Germline V gene data show CDR1 as SNHLY and CDR2 as FYNNEI. CDR3 sequence (DNA): TGTGCCAGCAGGGTAGACAGAACCAATGAAAAACTGTTTTTT. Protein product: CASRVDRTNEKLFF.

This chain uses TRBV7-6 with TRBJ1-1, with D unclear. The CDR3 has 15 residues. V shed 4 bases and J shed 0 bases, with 12 bases lying between them. The germline CDR1 and CDR2 sequences are SGHVS and FNYEAQ. The CDR3 spells CASSSRPALNTEAFF. The CDR3 bases are TGTGCCAGCAGCTCCAGGCCTGCCTTGAACACTGAAGCTTTCTTT.

The chain recombines TRBV7-9 with TRBJ1-4, with D perhaps TRBD1 (5 bases). CDR1 is SEHNR and CDR2 is FQNEAQ in the germline V gene (reference sequence). V was pared by 5 bases and J by 8 bases, with 18 bases between. The CDR3 covers 15 residues. The CDR3 spells CASSPLSQGGEKLFF. The CDR3 DNA is TGTGCCAGCAGCCCCCTTAGCCAGGGAGGAGAAAAACTGTTTTTT.

The gene calls are TRBV7-6 and TRBJ1-5; TRBD1 matches at 10 bases. Trimming removed 0 bases from V and 3 bases from J; junction bases left unmatched: 2. The CDR3 covers 16 residues. Germline V gives CDR1 SGHVS, CDR2 FNYEAQ. This CDR3 is CASSLAGTGDNQPQHF. CDR3 bases: TGTGCCAGCAGCTTAGCGGGGACAGGGGACAATCAGCCCCAGCATTTT.

CDR3 region: CASSSTGSSVQYF. CDR3 DNA: TGTGCCAGCAGCTCGACAGGGAGTTCGGTGCAGTACTTC. The V call is TRBV3-1 (or the pseudogene TRBV3-2), the J call TRBJ2-7, with 7 nucleotides matching TRBD1. The CDR3 runs 13 residues. CDR1 LGHDT and CDR2 YNNKEL come from the germline V gene (reference sequence). The trim removed 5 bases at V and 9 bases at J, leaving 10 bases unmatched.

This clone was seen more than once but under ten times. The gene calls are TRBV10-3 and TRBJ1-5; D uncertain. V was clipped by 3 bases and J by 1 base, with 7 bases between them. The CDR3 is 14 amino acids. Per germline, CDR1 ENHRY and CDR2 SYGVKD. This chain's CDR3 is CAISEAGSNQPQHF. In DNA, the CDR3 is TGTGCCATCAGTGAAGCGGGGAGCAATCAGCCCCAGCATTTT.

The rearrangement links TRBV6-5 to TRBJ1-2; no firm D call. CDR3 length: 13 amino acids. Germline loops: CDR1 MNHEY, CDR2 SVGAGI. The germline V and J ends were trimmed by 5 bases and 8 bases, with 15 bases remaining between them. CDR3 coding DNA: TGTGCCAGCAGTCGCTCAGGCCAGAAGGGCTACACCTTC. Translating gives CASSRSGQKGYTF.

The rearrangement joins TRBV4-2 to TRBJ1-1, with D unclear. Germline V gene data show CDR1 as LGHNA and CDR2 as YNFKEQ. This CDR3 has 15 residues. V lost 0 bases and J 5 bases, leaving 13 bases between the germline ends. CDR3 residues: CASSQDMQAGTEAFF. The CDR3 region has the DNA TGTGCCAGCAGCCAAGATATGCAGGCCGGTACTGAAGCTTTCTTT.

The rearrangement joins TRBV21-1 to TRBJ1-3. TRBV21-1 is a known pseudogene. The CDR3 sequence is 16 residues long. The CDR3 reads CASSPYLAHSGNTIYF. The CDR3 DNA reads TGTGCCAGCAGCCCCTACTTAGCGCACTCTGGAAACACCATATATTTT.

This chain joins TRBV7-9 and TRBJ1-3; possibly TRBD1 for D (5 bases). V dropped 6 bases and J dropped 5 bases, with 14 bases sitting between them. Germline V gene sequence: CDR1 SEHNR, CDR2 FQNEAQ (reference sequence). The CDR3 consists of 14 residues. CDR3 sequence: CASSGDGGRNTIYF. CDR3 nucleotide sequence: TGTGCCAGCAGTGGGGACGGAGGGAGAAACACCATATATTTT.

A word on this clone: The junction does not match germline at one end; this may be a read error. The chain carries TRBV7-2 and TRBJ1-5; unclear D gene. The germline V gene has CDR1 SGHTA and CDR2 FQGNSA. The CDR3 length is 13 residues. In nucleotides, the CDR3 is TGTGCCAGCAGCACCCGACCGGGTCAGCCCCAACATTTT. Its protein is CASSTRPGQPQHF.

This chain links TRBV4-3 with TRBJ2-7, with 7 bases that match TRBD1. V was clipped by 0 bases and J by 5 bases; unmatched bases: 7. Germline CDR1 and CDR2: LGHNA and YSLEER. CDR3 size: 15 residues. The CDR3: CASSQEGGAGNEQYF. In nucleotides, the CDR3 is TGCGCCAGCAGCCAAGAAGGGGGCGCGGGCAACGAGCAGTACTTC.

This chain connects TRBV5-1 to TRBJ1-1; no firm D call. The V gene lost 0 bases and the J gene lost 5 bases, with 11 bases spanning the gap. CDR1 is SGHRS and CDR2 is YFSETQ in the germline V gene. This CDR3 has 14 residues. The CDR3 protein is CASSLASGGTEAFF. The CDR3 nucleotides read TGCGCCAGCAGCTTGGCGAGTGGCGGTACTGAAGCTTTCTTT.

This chain joins TRBV6-1 and TRBJ2-1, with TRBD2 identical over 11 bases. The CDR3 is made up of 18 amino acids. Trimming took 1 base from V and 7 from J; bases not matched to a gene: 12. Germline CDR1 MNHNS, CDR2 SASEGT. CDR3 coding DNA: TGTGCCAGCAGTGAAGGATTCACTAGCGGGGGTTTGGGTAATGAGCAGTTCTTC. Translation gives CASSEGFTSGGLGNEQFF.

The chain employs TRBV11-3 and TRBJ2-3, with D tentatively TRBD2 (6 bases). Germline CDR1 is SGHNT and CDR2 is YENEEA. The V end was cut by 5 bases, the J end by 4 bases, with 10 bases between. The CDR3 has 13 amino acids. CDR3 in DNA: TGTGCCAGCAGCCCCTGGGGGGCAGATACGCAGTATTTT. It is translated as CASSPWGADTQYF.

The CDR3 loop reads CASSQAWTEDTEAFF. The CDR3 DNA follows: TGCGCCAGCAGCCAAGCCTGGACAGAGGACACTGAAGCTTTCTTT. The chain combines TRBV4-3 with TRBJ1-1; possibly TRBD1 for D (6 bases). V lost 1 base and J lost 3, with 12 bases in between. Germline lookup yields CDR1 LGHNA and CDR2 YSLEER. The length of the CDR3 is 15 residues.

This chain joins TRBV14 and TRBJ2-7; 11 bases align to TRBD1. Germline CDR1 and CDR2: SGHDN and FVKESK. This CDR3 spans 15 amino acids. V lost 3 bases and J lost 4; bases outside the gene matches: 5. The CDR3 loop reads CASSHGTGGRYEQYF. The DNA for the CDR3 is TGTGCCAGCAGCCACGGGACAGGGGGTCGGTACGAGCAGTACTTC.

This chain links TRBV29-1 with TRBJ1-1; D gene ambiguous. This CDR3 has 13 amino acids. Trimming cost V 5 bases and J 6 bases, with 16 bases left between them. Looked up from germline, CDR1 is SQVTM and CDR2 is ANQGSEA. The CDR3 protein is CSVQRVLTPEAFF. The CDR3 DNA is TGCAGCGTTCAGAGGGTTCTGACGCCTGAAGCTTTCTTT.

The chain combines TRBV5-1 with TRBJ1-1; the D gene is possibly TRBD1 (5 bases). Per germline, CDR1 SGHRS and CDR2 YFSETQ. The CDR3 is made up of 14 amino acids. V was trimmed by 3 bases and J by 2 bases, leaving 11 bases between them. This CDR3 is CASSSAGGNTEAFF. CDR3 DNA: TGCGCCAGCAGCTCGGCGGGGGGTAACACTGAAGCTTTCTTT.

The count of this clone is one. The chain couples TRBV3-1 (or the pseudogene TRBV3-2) to TRBJ2-2, with 16 bases identical to TRBD2. J gave up 0 bases and V 2 bases, and 18 bases lay outside the gene matches. Germline CDR1 reads LGHDT; CDR2 reads YNNKEL (reference sequence). This CDR3 comprises 24 residues. CDR3 sequence reads: CASSQPIFAAWGLAGGTNTGELFF. In nucleotides, the CDR3 is TGTGCCAGCAGCCAACCTATCTTTGCCGCTTGGGGACTAGCGGGGGGGACGAACACCGGGGAGCTGTTTTTT.

The chain is built from TRBV7-9 and TRBJ2-2; D is perhaps TRBD2 (5 bases). Trimming took 0 bases from V and 4 from J, leaving 12 bases between them. This CDR3 has 16 amino acids. The germline gives CDR1 SEHNR, CDR2 FQNEAQ (reference sequence). CDR3 DNA sequence: TGTGCCAGCAGCTTAGCGTGGACTCTCCCCACCGGGGAGCTGTTTTTT. Its translation: CASSLAWTLPTGELFF.

The CDR3 coding sequence is TGTGCCAGCAGTCCTGCCGGGGGGTCTTACAATGAGCAGTTCTTC. Translating it yields CASSPAGGSYNEQFF. The chain is built from TRBV6-5 and TRBJ2-1; TRBD2 matches at 7 bases. This CDR3 is 15 amino acids long. J was trimmed by 4 bases and V by 5 bases; bases with no gene match: 8. Germline V gene data show CDR1 as MNHEY and CDR2 as SVGAGI.

DNA for the CDR3: TGTGCCAGCAGTTACTGGCTGACAGAGACAGCTTTCTTT. Translated: CASSYWLTETAFF. The chain joins TRBV6-5 to TRBJ1-1, with a weak D call TRBD1 (5 bases). The CDR3 has 13 amino acids. The germline CDR1 and CDR2 sequences are MNHEY and SVGAGI. Trimming removed 1 base from V and 10 bases from J, with 13 bases in between.

The V gene is TRBV5-1, the J gene TRBJ2-1; D is possibly TRBD1 (5 bases). The CDR3 is made up of 13 amino acids. Per the germline V gene, CDR1 is SGHRS and CDR2 is YFSETQ. V shed 4 bases and J shed 9 bases, with 14 bases lying between them. The CDR3 DNA reads as TGCGCCAGCAGCCCCCACCTTGGGGCTGAGCAGTTCTTC. Protein sequence: CASSPHLGAEQFF.

The rearrangement joins TRBV7-8 to TRBJ1-1; TRBD1 might be the D (5 bases). Germline loops: CDR1 SGHVS, CDR2 FQNEAQ. This CDR3 is 15 amino acids long. Deletions cut 4 bases from V and 0 bases from J, with 12 bases between. CDR3 DNA sequence: TGTGCCAGCAGCTCTGACAGACTCATGAACACTGAAGCTTTCTTT. This codes for CASSSDRLMNTEAFF.

J is TRBJ2-7 and V is TRBV13; 7 bases are shared with TRBD2. The V gene's germline CDR1 is PRHDT and CDR2 FYEKMQ (reference sequence). The CDR3 spans 16 residues. V lost 0 bases and J lost 6; bases outside the gene matches: 11. The CDR3 DNA reads as TGTGCCAGCAGCTTAGGCCAAAAGGGAGCGGGGTTCGAGCAGTACTTC. Its translation: CASSLGQKGAGFEQYF.